The rows below give T cell receptor beta chains drawn from one sample of a study of blood T cell repertoires in COVID-19. Libraries were prepared by immunoSEQ multiplex PCR; TCRdb keeps only in-frame clonotypes and omits some of them. The profile shows some 400,000 clones, roughly nine tenths of them singletons. What was sequenced was PBMCs or T cells enriched from blood (not recorded which). These receptors all stem from a woman in her forties who had been exposed to COVID-19. Each CDR3 is given without its conserved first and last residue.

TRBV5-1,TRBJ1-5,ASSTGTSNQPQH
TRBV27,TRBJ1-6,ASRSGGAVNSPLH
TRBV6-2/TRBV6-3,TRBJ2-7,ASSYPRRGAYEQY
TRBV7-2,TRBJ1-1,ASSLAPAEAF
TRBV29-1,TRBJ1-2,SVDGRYGYT
TRBV5-1,TRBJ1-4,ASSVGTGGEGEKLF
TRBV6-5,TRBJ1-6,ASRIQANSPLH
TRBV9,TRBJ2-7,ASSPRGAGDYEQY
TRBV7-2,TRBJ1-5,ASSWDRGSNQPQH
TRBV7-9,TRBJ2-1,ASSPGGQVNEQF
TRBV12-3/TRBV12-4,TRBJ1-2,ASSFGRDYGYT
TRBV30,TRBJ2-7,AWNRDRREQY
TRBV5-6,TRBJ2-3,ASSSKQGTDTQY
TRBV6-5,TRBJ1-1,ASTRAGGVAEAF
TRBV5-1,TRBJ2-3,ASSLEPSSADTQY
TRBV13,TRBJ2-7,ASGPWGFPYEQY
TRBV7-9,TRBJ2-7,ASSLTSYEQY
TRBV21-1,TRBJ2-3,ASSTFRGGRVTDTQY
TRBV20-1,TRBJ2-4,SASGTGTKNIQY
TRBV2,TRBJ1-2,ASRETGGAGYGYT
TRBV11-3,TRBJ2-3,ASSLVGTGKTDTQY
TRBV2,TRBJ2-3,ASSEVRTGADTQY
TRBV5-1,TRBJ1-1,ASSTPDRGQMNTEAF
TRBV5-1,TRBJ1-3,ASRFDRVGGNTIY
TRBV7-2,TRBJ2-7,ASSPTLSEQY
TRBV5-4,TRBJ1-2,ASSLTASYGYT
TRBV7-2,TRBJ1-2,ASSLVNNYGYT
TRBV6-4,TRBJ1-2,ASSDPYYGYT
TRBV6-6,TRBJ2-7,ASSPTGGLTEQY
TRBV19,TRBJ1-4,ASKEHRGGNEKLF
TRBV11-2,TRBJ2-7,ASSLRGTYEQY
TRBV7-9,TRBJ2-1,ASSWGQGARDEQF
TRBV6-6,TRBJ2-7,ASSPDRDEQY
TRBV6-4,TRBJ2-1,ASSDSGGANEQF
TRBV25-1,TRBJ1-2,ASSALQANYGYT
TRBV30,TRBJ1-5,AWAGGGTGQPQH
TRBV7-2,TRBJ2-1,ASSPLRRSYNEQF
TRBV19,TRBJ1-1,ASRQGLTEAF
TRBV10-3,TRBJ1-1,AISSGTSNTEAF
TRBV27,TRBJ1-1,ASSLLQSNTEAF
TRBV11-3,TRBJ1-6,ASSPDSAGGSPLH
TRBV7-9,TRBJ2-5,ASSPDAGGQETQY